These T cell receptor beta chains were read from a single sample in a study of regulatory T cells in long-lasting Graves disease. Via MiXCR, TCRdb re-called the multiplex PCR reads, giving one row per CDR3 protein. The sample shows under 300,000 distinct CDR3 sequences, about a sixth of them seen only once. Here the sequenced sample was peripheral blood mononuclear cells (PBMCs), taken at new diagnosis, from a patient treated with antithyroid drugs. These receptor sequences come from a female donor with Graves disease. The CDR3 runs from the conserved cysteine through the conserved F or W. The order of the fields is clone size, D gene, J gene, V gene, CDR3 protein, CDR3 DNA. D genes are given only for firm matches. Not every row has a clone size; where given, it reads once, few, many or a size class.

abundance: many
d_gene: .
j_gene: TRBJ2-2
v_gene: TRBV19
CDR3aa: CASSFRQNTGELFF
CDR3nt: TGTGCCAGTAGTTTTCGACAGAACACCGGGGAGCTGTTTTTT

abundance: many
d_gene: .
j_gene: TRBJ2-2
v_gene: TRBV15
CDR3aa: CATSLAGGDTGELFF
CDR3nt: TGTGCCACCAGCCTTGCCGGGGGTGATACCGGGGAGCTGTTTTTT

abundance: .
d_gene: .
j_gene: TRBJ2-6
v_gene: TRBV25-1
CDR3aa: CASSSLGLGANVLTF
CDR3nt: TGTGCCAGCAGTTCCCTGGGCCTCGGGGCCAACGTCCTGACTTTC

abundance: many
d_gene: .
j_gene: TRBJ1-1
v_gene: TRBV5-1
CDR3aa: CASDRTNTEAFF
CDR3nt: TGTGCCAGTGACAGGACGAACACTGAAGCTTTCTTT

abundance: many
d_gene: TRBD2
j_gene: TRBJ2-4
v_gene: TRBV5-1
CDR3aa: CASRFLPSGSGNIQYF
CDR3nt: TGCGCCAGCAGGTTCCTCCCGAGCGGGAGTGGGAACATTCAGTACTTC

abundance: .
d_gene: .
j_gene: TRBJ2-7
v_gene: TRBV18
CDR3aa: CASSPGLAKDEQYF
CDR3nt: TGTGCCAGCTCACCAGGGCTAGCGAAAGACGAGCAGTACTTC

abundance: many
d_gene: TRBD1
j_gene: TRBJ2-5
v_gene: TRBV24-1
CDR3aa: CATSDFRTGEETQYF
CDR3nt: TGTGCCACCAGTGATTTCAGGACAGGGGAAGAGACCCAGTACTTC

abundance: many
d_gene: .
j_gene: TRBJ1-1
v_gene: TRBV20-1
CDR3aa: CSARGQTETEAFF
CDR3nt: TGCAGTGCCCGGGGACAAACGGAGACTGAAGCTTTCTTT

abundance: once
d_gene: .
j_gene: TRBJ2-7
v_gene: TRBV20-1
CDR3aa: CSARVKGGTTYEQYF
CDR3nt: TGCAGTGCTAGAGTTAAAGGGGGGACGACCTACGAGCAGTACTTC

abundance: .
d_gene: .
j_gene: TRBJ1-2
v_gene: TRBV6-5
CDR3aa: CASSYSRVRGGYTF
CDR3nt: TGTGCCAGCAGTTACTCGCGGGTTAGGGGTGGCTACACCTTC

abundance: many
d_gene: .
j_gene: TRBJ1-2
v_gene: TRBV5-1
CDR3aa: CASSWWGLEGYTF
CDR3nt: TGCGCCAGCAGCTGGTGGGGCCTGGAAGGCTACACCTTC

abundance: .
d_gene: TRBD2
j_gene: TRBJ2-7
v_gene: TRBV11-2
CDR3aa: CASSFGSGRAGYEQYF
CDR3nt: TGTGCCAGCAGCTTTGGGAGCGGGAGGGCCGGGTACGAGCAGTACTTC

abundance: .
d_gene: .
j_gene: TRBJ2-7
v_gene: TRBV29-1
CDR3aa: CSVEDPRGHYEQYF
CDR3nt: TGCAGCGTTGAAGATCCAAGAGGGCACTACGAGCAGTACTTC

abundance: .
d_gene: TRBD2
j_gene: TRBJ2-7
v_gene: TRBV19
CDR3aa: CASSATSGRSYEQYF
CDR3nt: TGTGCCAGTAGTGCGACTAGCGGGCGCTCCTACGAGCAGTACTTC

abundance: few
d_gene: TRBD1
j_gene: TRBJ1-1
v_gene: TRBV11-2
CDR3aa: CASSLFLTGSGTEAFF
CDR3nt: TGTGCCAGCAGCTTGTTCTTGACAGGGTCGGGCACTGAAGCTTTCTTT

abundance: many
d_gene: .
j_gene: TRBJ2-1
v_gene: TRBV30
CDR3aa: CAWNQDAGIYNEQFF
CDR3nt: TGTGCCTGGAATCAAGACGCGGGAATCTACAATGAGCAGTTCTTC

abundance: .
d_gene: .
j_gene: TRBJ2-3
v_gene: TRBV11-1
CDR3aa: CASSFLGGSTDTQYF
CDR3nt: TGTGCCAGCAGCTTCTTAGGAGGGTCCACAGATACGCAGTATTTT

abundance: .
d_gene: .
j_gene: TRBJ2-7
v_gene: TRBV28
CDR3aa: CASSTRDGSYEQYF
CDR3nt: TGTGCCAGCAGTACCCGGGACGGATCCTACGAGCAGTACTTC

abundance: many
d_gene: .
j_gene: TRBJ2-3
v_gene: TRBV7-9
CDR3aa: CASSQGQLTDTQYF
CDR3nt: TGTGCCAGCAGTCAGGGGCAGTTGACAGATACGCAGTATTTT

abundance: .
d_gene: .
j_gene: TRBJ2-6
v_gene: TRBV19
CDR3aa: CASKYNSLGSGANVLTF
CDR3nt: TGTGCCAGTAAATATAACTCCCTGGGGTCTGGGGCCAACGTCCTGACTTTC

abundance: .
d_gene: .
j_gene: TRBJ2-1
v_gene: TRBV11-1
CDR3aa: CASSRIFYEQFF
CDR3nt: TGTGCCAGCAGCCGTATTTTCTATGAGCAGTTCTTC

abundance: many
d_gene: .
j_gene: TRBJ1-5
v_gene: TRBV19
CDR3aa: CASTAGRGGNQPQHF
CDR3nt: TGTGCCAGTACCGCCGGCCGTGGCGGCAATCAGCCCCAGCATTTT

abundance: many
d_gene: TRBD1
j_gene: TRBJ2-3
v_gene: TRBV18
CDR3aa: CASSPRQGIDTQYF
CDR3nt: TGTGCCAGCTCACCACGACAGGGGATAGATACGCAGTATTTT

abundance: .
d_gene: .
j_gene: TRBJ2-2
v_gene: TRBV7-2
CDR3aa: CASSLVASRGELFF
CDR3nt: TGTGCCAGCAGCTTAGTTGCGTCTAGGGGGGAGCTGTTTTTT

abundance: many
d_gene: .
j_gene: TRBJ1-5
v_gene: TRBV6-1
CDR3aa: CASNIREGLYQPQHF
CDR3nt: TGTGCCAGCAACATACGGGAGGGGCTTTATCAGCCCCAGCATTTT

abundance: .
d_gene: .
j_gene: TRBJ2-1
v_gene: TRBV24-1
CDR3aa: CATSDTPEHVGEQFF
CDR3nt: TGTGCCACCAGTGACACCCCGGAACATGTCGGTGAGCAGTTCTTC

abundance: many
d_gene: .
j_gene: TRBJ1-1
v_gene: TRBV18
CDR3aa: CASSPQAQSTEAFF
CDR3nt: TGTGCCAGCTCACCACAGGCTCAGTCGACTGAAGCTTTCTTT

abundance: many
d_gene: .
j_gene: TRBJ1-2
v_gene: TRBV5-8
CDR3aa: CASSFWIGQTYGYTF
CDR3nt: TGTGCCAGCAGCTTTTGGATAGGACAGACGTATGGCTACACCTTC

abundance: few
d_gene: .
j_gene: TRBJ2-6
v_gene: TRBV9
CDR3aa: CASSVWESSGANVLTF
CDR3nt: TGTGCCAGCAGCGTGTGGGAAAGCTCTGGGGCCAACGTCCTGACTTTC

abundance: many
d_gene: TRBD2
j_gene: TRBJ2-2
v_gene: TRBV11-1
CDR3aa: CASSGGLAITGELFF
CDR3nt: TGTGCCAGCAGCGGCGGACTAGCGATAACCGGGGAGCTGTTTTTT

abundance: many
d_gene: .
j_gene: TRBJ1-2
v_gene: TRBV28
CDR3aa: CASSLWQTNYGYTF
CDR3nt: TGTGCCAGCAGTTTATGGCAGACTAACTATGGCTACACCTTC

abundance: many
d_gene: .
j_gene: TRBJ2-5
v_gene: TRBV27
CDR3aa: CASSLYRGDPQETQYF
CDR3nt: TGTGCCAGCAGTTTATATCGGGGAGACCCCCAAGAGACCCAGTACTTC